This T cell receptor (beta chain) was recorded in a study of vaccination and CD4 T cells after COVID-19. In germline, CDR1 is MNHEY, CDR2 SVGAGI. The V gene end was trimmed by 2 bases and the J gene end by 8 bases; junction bases not matched to a gene: 5. The CDR3 contains 14 residues. A note on this clonotype: What it binds is unknown.

The study sequenced cultured CD4+ T cell DNA using the Oncomine TCR Beta short-read assay. TCRdb independently ran MiXCR on the PCR reads; one entry per CDR3 protein. The sample has under 20,000 distinct CDR3 sequences; 67% are singletons. As to treatment: approximately nine-day PBMC culture with coronavirus spike peptide pools or control peptides (ViraFEST assay). Via ViraFEST, peptide pools expanded antigen-specific T cells before TCR sequencing. Following culture for more than eight days, CD4+ T cells were isolated by negative selection. The sequence was obtained from a human donor who had recovered from COVID-19. The sequencing sample was made of CD4+ T cells from blood, cultured in vitro. The rearrangement uses TRBV6-5 and TRBJ1-4, with TRBD1 matching over 7 bases. CDR3 bases: TGTGCCAGCAGTTACCGACAGGGACGGGAAAAACTGTTTTTT. Translated, it gives CASSYRQGREKLFF.